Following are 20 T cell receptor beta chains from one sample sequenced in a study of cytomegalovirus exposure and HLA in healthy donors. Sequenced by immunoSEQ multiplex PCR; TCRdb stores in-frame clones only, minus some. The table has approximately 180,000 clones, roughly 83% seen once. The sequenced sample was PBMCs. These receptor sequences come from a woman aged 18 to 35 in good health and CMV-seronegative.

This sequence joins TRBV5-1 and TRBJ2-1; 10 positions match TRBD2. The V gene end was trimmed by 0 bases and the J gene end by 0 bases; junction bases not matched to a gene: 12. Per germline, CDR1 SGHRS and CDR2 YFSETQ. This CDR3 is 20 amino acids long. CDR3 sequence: CASSLAIASGSLSSYNEQFF. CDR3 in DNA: TGCGCCAGCAGCTTGGCCATAGCTAGCGGGAGCCTGAGCTCCTACAATGAGCAGTTCTTC.

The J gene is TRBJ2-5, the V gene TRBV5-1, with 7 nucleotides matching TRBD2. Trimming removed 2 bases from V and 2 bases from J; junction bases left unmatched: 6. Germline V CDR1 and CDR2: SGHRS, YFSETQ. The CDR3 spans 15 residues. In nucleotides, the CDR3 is TGCGCCAGCAGCTTCCAGGGAGGGGTGCAAGAGACCCAGTACTTC. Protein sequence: CASSFQGGVQETQYF. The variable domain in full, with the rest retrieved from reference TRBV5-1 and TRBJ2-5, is KAGVTQTPRYLIKTRGQQVTLSCSPISGHRSVSWYQQTPGQGLQFLFEYFSETQRNKGNFPGRFSGRQFSNSRSEMNVSTLELGDSALYLCASSFQGGVQETQYFGPGTRLLVL.

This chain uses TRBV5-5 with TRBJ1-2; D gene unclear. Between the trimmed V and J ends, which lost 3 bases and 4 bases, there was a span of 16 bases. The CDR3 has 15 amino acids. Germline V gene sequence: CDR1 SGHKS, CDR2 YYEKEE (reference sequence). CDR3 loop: CASSSFGLTGYGYTF. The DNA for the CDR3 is TGTGCCAGCAGCTCCTTCGGTCTTACGGGCTATGGCTACACCTTC.

The CDR3 is CSARQGDGQYF. CDR3 coding DNA: TGCAGTGCTAGACAGGGTGATGGACAGTACTTC. The chain has TRBV20-1 and TRBJ2-7; TRBD1 might be the D (5 bases). The CDR3 is made up of 11 amino acids. Trimming took 2 bases from V and 10 from J, leaving 12 bases between them. Germline values: CDR1 DFQATT, CDR2 SNEGSKA (reference sequence).

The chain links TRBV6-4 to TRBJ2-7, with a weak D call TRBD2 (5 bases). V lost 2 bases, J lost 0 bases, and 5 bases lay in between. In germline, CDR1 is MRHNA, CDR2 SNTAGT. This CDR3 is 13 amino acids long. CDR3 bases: TGTGCCAGCAGTGACGGGAGCTCCTACGAGCAGTACTTC. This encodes CASSDGSSYEQYF.

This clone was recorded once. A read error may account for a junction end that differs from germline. The chain's CDR3 is CASTSSRDRGDF. DNA for the CDR3: TGTGCCAGCACCAGTTCCCGGGACAGGGGCGACTTC. The chain carries TRBV2 and TRBJ2-5, with 10 bases aligning to TRBD1. The CDR3 consists of 12 residues. Germline loops: CDR1 SNHLY, CDR2 FYNNEI.

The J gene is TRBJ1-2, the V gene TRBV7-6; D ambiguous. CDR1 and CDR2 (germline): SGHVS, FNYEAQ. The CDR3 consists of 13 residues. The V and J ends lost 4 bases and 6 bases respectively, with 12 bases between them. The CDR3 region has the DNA TGTGCCAGCAGCTCGATGTCGGGTGATGGCTACACCTTC. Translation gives CASSSMSGDGYTF. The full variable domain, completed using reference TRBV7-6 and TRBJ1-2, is GAGVSQSPRYKVTKRGQDVALRCDPISGHVSLYWYRQALGQGPEFLTYFNYEAQQDKSGLPNDRFSAERPEGSISTLTIQRTEQRDSAMYRCASSSMSGDGYTFGSGTRLTVV.

CDR3 bases: TGCAGCGTTGAACCGGCGGAATATGGCTACACCTTC. The encoded protein is CSVEPAEYGYTF. The chain employs TRBV29-1 and TRBJ1-2; D remains ambiguous. V was clipped by 2 bases and J by 5 bases, with 9 bases between them. This CDR3 has 12 residues. CDR1 and CDR2 (germline): SQVTM, ANQGSEA.

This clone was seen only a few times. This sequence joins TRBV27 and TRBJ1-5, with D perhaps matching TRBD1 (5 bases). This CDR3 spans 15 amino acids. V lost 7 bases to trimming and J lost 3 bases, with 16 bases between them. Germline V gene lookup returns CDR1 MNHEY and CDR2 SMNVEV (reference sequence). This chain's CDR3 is CASTHQGGANQPQHF. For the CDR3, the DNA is TGTGCCAGCACCCATCAGGGAGGGGCCAATCAGCCCCAGCATTTT.

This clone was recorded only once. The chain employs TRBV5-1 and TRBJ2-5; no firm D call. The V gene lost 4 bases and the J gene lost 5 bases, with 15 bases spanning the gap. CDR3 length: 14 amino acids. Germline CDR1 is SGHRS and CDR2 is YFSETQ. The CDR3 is CASSLLQEVETQYF. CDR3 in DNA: TGCGCCAGCAGCCTGCTCCAAGAGGTCGAGACCCAGTACTTC.

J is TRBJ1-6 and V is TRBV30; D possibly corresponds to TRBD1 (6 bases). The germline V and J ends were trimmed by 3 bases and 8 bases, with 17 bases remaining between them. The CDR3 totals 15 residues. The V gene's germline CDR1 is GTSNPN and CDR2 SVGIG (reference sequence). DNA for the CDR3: TGTGCCTGGAGCCGTACTAAACAGGGTGATTCACCCCTCCACTTT. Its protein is CAWSRTKQGDSPLHF.

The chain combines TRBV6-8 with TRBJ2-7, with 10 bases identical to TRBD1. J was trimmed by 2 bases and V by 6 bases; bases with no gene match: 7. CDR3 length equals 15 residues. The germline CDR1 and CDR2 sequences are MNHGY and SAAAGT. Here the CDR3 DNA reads TGTGCCAGCAGGCGACAGGGGGCGCGTACCTACGAGCAGTACTTC. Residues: CASRRQGARTYEQYF.

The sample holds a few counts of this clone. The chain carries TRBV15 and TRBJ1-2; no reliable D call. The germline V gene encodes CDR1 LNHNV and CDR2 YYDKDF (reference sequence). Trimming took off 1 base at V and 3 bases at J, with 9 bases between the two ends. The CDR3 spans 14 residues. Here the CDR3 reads CATSRGGAYYGYTF. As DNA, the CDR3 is TGTGCCACCAGCAGAGGAGGAGCATACTATGGCTACACCTTC.

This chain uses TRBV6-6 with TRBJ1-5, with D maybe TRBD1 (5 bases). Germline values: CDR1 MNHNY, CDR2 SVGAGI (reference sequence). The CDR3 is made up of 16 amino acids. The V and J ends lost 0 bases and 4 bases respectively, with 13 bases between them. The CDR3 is CASSYSDAGANQPQHF. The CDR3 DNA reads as TGTGCCAGCAGTTACTCGGACGCTGGGGCGAATCAGCCCCAGCATTTT.

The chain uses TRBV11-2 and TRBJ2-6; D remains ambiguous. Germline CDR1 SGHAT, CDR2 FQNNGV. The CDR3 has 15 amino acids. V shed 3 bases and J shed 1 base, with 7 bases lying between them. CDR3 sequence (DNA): TGTGCCAGCAGCTTCCAGCGTTCTGGGGCCAACGTCCTGACTTTC. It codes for CASSFQRSGANVLTF.

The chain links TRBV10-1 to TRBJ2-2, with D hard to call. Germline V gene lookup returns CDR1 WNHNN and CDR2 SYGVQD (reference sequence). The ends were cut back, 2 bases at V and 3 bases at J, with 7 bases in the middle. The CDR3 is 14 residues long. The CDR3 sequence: CASSEQAHTGELFF. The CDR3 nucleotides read TGCGCCAGCAGTGAGCAGGCGCACACCGGGGAGCTGTTTTTT.

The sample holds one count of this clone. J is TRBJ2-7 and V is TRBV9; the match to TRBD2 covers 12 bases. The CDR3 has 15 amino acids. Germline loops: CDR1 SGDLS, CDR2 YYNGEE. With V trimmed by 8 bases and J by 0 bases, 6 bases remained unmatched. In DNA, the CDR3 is TGTGCCAGTTCCGGGACTAGCGGGCACTCCTACGAGCAGTACTTC. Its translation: CASSGTSGHSYEQYF.

The CDR3 sequence is CASSSRSPSESLEKLFF. The CDR3 region has the DNA TGTGCCAGTAGTAGCAGGTCACCCTCTGAATCACTTGAAAAACTGTTTTTT. This rearrangement joins TRBV19 to TRBJ1-4; D gene ambiguous. V lost 4 bases and J lost 7, with 22 bases in between. Germline CDR1 LNHDA, CDR2 SQIVND (reference sequence). The CDR3 has 17 residues.

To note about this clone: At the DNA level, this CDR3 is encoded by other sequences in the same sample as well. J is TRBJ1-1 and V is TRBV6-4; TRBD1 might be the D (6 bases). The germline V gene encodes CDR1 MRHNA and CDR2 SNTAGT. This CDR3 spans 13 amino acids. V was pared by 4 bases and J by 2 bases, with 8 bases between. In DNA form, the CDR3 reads TGTGCCAGCAGTGGGACAGCTAACACTGAAGCTTTCTTT. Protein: CASSGTANTEAFF.

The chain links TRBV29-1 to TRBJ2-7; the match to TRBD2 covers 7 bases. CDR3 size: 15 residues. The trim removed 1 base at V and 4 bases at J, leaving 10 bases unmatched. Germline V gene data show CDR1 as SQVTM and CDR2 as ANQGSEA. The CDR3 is CSVEVERTRQYEQYF. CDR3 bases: TGCAGCGTTGAAGTTGAACGGACTAGACAATACGAGCAGTACTTC.